A single sample is the source of the 2 T cell receptor beta chains below, sequenced in a study of T cell repertoires in cytomegalovirus infection. MiXCR was run by TCRdb on the reads, yielding one entry per CDR3 protein. Of about 920,000 distinct CDR3 sequences in the sample, 31% were seen once. These TCRs are of unknown antigen specificity. The material sequenced was cultured CD8+ T cells from PBMCs, taken from culture after CMV antigen stimulation. These receptors all stem from a human donor in good health (CMV status not recorded). Some clones in this sample may be carry-over from other donors' samples.

The rearrangement joins TRBV6-1 to TRBJ1-1; the match to TRBD1 covers 7 bases. The V and J ends lost 7 bases and 4 bases, in that order; junction bases with no gene match: 12. Germline CDR1 is MNHNS and CDR2 is SASEGT. This CDR3 has 15 residues. CDR3 sequence reads: CASKMAPGGLTEAFF. The DNA of the CDR3 is TGTGCCAGCAAAATGGCTCCAGGGGGTCTCACTGAAGCTTTCTTT.

The genes are TRBV7-9 and TRBJ2-2; D is possibly TRBD2 (5 bases). This CDR3 spans 14 amino acids. Germline loops: CDR1 SEHNR, CDR2 FQNEAQ (reference sequence). Trimming shortened V by 4 bases and J by 4 bases, and 10 bases separated the two germline ends. The CDR3 reads CASSSPGSTGELFF. As DNA, the CDR3 is TGTGCCAGCAGCTCCCCTGGGAGCACCGGGGAGCTGTTTTTT. Based on the CDR3 plus reference TRBV7-9 and TRBJ2-2, the full variable domain is DTGVSQNPRHKITKRGQNVTFRCDPISEHNRLYWYRQTLGQGPEFLTYFQNEAQLEKSRLLSDRFSAERPKGSFSTLEIQRTEQGDSAMYLCASSSPGSTGELFFGEGSRLTVL.